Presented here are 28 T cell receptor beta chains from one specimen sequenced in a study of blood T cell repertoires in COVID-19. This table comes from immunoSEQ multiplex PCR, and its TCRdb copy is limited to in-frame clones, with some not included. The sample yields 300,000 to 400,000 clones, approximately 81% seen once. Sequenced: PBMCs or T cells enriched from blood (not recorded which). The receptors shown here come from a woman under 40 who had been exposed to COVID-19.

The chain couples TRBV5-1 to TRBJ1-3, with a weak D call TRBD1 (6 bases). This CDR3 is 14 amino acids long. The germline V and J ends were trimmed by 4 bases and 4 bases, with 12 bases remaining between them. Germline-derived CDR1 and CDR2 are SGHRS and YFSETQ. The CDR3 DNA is TGCGCCAGCAGCCCGGCAGGGGAAGGAAACACCATATATTTT. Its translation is CASSPAGEGNTIYF. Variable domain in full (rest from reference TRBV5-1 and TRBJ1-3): KAGVTQTPRYLIKTRGQQVTLSCSPISGHRSVSWYQQTPGQGLQFLFEYFSETQRNKGNFPGRFSGRQFSNSRSEMNVSTLELGDSALYLCASSPAGEGNTIYFGEGSWLTVV.

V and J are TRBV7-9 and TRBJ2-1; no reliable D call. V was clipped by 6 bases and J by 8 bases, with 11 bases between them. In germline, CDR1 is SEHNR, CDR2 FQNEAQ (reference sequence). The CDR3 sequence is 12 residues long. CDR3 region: CASRSNTDEQFF. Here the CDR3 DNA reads TGTGCCAGCAGATCTAATACGGATGAGCAGTTCTTC.

The CDR3 region has the DNA TGTGCCAGCAGCGTAAATCCTAGCGGGGGGGCCAACGAGCAGTACTTC. It encodes CASSVNPSGGANEQYF. The V and J genes are TRBV7-2 and TRBJ2-7, with TRBD2 matching 12 bases. CDR3 length: 16 residues. Germline CDR1 SGHTA, CDR2 FQGNSA. Losses at the gene ends were 5 bases for V and 5 bases for J; bases not matched to a gene: 10.

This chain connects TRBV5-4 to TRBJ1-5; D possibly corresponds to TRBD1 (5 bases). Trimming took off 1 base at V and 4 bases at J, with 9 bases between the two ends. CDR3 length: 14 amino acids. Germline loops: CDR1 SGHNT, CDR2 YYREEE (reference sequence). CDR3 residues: CASSLKGVNQPQHF. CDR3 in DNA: TGTGCCAGCAGCTTGAAAGGGGTGAATCAGCCCCAGCATTTT.

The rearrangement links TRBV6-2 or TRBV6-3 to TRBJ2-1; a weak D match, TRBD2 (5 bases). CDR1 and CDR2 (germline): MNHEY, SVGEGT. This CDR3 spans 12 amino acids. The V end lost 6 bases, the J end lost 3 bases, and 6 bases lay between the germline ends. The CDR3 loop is CASSGLYNEQFF. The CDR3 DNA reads TGTGCCAGCAGCGGACTCTACAATGAGCAGTTCTTC.

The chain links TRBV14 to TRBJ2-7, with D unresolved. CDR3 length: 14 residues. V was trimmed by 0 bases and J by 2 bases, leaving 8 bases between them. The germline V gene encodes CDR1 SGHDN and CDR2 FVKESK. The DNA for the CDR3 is TGTGCCAGCAGCCAAGATTCGGTGACCTACGAGCAGTACTTC. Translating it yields CASSQDSVTYEQYF.

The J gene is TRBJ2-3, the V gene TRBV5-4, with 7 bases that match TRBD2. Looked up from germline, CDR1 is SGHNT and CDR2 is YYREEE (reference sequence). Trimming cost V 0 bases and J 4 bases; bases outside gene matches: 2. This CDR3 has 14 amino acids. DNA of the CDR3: TGTGCCAGCAGCTTGGAAACTAGCGCAGATACGCAGTATTTT. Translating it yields CASSLETSADTQYF.

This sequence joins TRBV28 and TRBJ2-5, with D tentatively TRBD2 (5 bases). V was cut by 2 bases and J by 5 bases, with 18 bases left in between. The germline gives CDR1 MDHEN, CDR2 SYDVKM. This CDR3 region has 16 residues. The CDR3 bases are TGTGCCAGCAGTTTAGGCGGTGCATTCACGGGGGAGACCCAGTACTTC. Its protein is CASSLGGAFTGETQYF.

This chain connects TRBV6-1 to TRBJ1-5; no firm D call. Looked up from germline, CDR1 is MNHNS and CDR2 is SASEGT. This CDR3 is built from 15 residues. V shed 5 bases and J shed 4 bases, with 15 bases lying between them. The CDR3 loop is CASSPAGRINQPQHF. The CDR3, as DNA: TGTGCCAGCAGTCCTGCGGGCAGAATTAATCAGCCCCAGCATTTT.

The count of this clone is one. The CDR3 DNA is TGTGCCAGCAGCCAAGGGGGCGGGGGGGCGACGACCCAGCATTTT. This encodes CASSQGGGGATTQHF. V is TRBV4-2 and J is TRBJ1-5, with a weak D call TRBD1 (6 bases). V shed 1 base and J shed 11 bases, with 18 bases lying between them. In germline, CDR1 is LGHNA, CDR2 YNFKEQ. The CDR3 contains 15 residues.

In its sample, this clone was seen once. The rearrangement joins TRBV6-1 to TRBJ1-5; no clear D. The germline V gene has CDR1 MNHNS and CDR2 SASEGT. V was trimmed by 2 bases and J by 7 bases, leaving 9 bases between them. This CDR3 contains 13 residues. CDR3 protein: CASSEFSVQPQHF. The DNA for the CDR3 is TGTGCCAGCAGTGAATTTTCCGTCCAGCCCCAGCATTTT.

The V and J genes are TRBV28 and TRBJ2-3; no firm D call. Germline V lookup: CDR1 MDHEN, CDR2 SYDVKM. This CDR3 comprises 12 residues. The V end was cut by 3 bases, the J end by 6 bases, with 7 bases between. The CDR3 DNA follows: TGTGCCAGCAGTTTCGCTAGTGATACGCAGTATTTT. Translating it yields CASSFASDTQYF.

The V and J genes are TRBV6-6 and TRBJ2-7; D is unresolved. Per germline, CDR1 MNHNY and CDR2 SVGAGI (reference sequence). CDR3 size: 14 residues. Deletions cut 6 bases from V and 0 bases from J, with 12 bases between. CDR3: CASRTTASSYEQYF. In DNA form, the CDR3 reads TGTGCCAGCAGGACAACCGCTTCCTCCTACGAGCAGTACTTC.

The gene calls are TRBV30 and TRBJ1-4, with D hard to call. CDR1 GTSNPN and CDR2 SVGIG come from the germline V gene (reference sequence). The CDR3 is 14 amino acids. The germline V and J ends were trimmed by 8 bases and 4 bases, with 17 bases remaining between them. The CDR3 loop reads CAGKSGVINEKLFF. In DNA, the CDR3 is TGTGCCGGCAAATCTGGAGTAATTAATGAAAAACTGTTTTTT.

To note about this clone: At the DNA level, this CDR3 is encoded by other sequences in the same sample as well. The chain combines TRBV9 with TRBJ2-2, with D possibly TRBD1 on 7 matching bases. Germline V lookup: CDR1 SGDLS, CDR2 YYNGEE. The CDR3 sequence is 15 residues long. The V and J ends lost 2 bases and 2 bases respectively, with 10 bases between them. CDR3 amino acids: CASSVEGANTGELFF. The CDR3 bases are TGTGCCAGCAGCGTGGAGGGGGCAAACACCGGGGAGCTGTTTTTT.

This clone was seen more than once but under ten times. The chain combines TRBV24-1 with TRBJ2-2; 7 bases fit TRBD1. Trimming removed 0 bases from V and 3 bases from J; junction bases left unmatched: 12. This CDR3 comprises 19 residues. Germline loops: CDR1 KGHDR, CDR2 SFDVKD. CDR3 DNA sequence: TGTGCCACCAGTGATTTGCCCTATACGTCGACAGGGTACACCGGGGAGCTGTTTTTT. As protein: CATSDLPYTSTGYTGELFF.

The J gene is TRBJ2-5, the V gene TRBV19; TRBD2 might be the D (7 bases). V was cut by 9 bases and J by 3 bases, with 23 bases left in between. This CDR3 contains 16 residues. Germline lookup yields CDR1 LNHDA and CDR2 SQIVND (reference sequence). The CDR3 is CASSRVSGTKEETQYF. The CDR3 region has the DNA TGTGCCAGCTCAAGGGTGAGCGGGACAAAAGAAGAGACCCAGTACTTC. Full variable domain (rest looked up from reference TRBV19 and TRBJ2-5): DGGITQSPKYLFRKEGQNVTLSCEQNLNHDAMYWYRQDPGQGLRLIYYSQIVNDFQKGDIAEGYSVSREKKESFPLTVTSAQKNPTAFYLCASSRVSGTKEETQYFGPGTRLLVL.

Here the CDR3 reads CASSEILGGGASTGELFF. The CDR3 DNA sequence: TGTGCCAGCAGTGAAATATTGGGAGGGGGAGCGAGCACCGGGGAGCTGTTTTTT. The gene calls are TRBV6-1 and TRBJ2-2; TRBD2 might be the D (7 bases). The CDR3 runs 18 residues. Trimming took off 2 bases at V and 4 bases at J, with 20 bases between the two ends. Germline V CDR1 and CDR2: MNHNS, SASEGT.

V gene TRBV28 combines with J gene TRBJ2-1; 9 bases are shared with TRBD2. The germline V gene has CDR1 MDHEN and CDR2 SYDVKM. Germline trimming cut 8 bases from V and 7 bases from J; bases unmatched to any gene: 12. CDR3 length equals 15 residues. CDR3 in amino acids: CASWRGGLGGNEQFF. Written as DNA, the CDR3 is TGTGCCAGCTGGCGGGGGGGCCTGGGTGGGAATGAGCAGTTCTTC.

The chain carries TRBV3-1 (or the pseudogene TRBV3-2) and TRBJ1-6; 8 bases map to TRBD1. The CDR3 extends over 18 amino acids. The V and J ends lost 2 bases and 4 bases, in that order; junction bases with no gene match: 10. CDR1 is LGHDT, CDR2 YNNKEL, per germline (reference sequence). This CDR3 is CASSQRTTGGSYNSPLHF. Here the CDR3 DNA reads TGTGCCAGCAGCCAAAGGACCACAGGGGGTTCTTATAATTCACCCCTCCACTTT.

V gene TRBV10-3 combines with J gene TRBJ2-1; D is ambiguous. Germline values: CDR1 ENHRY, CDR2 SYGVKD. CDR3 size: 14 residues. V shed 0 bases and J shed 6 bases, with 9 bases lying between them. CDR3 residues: CAISESIPSNEQFF. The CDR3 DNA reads TGTGCCATCAGTGAGTCGATTCCTAGCAATGAGCAGTTCTTC.

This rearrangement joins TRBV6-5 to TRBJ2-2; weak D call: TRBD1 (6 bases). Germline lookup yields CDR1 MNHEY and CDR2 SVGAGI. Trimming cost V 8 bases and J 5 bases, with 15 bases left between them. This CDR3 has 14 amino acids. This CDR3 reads CASSAGARTGELFF. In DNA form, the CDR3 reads TGTGCCAGCTCTGCAGGGGCGAGGACCGGGGAGCTGTTTTTT.

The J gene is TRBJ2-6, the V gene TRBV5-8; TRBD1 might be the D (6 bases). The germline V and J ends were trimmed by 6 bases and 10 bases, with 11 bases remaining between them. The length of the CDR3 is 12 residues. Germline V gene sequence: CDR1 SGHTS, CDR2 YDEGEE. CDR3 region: CASNRVGNVLTF. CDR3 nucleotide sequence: TGTGCCAGCAACAGGGTTGGTAACGTCCTGACTTTC. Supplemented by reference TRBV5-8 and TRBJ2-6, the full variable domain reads EAGVTQSPTHLIKTRGQQATLRCSPISGHTSVYWYQQALGLGLQFLLWYDEGEERNRGNFPPRFSGRQFPNYSSELNVNALELEDSALYLCASNRVGNVLTFGAGSRLTVL.

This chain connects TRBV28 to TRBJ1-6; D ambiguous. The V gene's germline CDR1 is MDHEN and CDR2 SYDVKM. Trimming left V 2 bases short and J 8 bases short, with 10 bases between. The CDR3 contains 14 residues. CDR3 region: CASSLRMADSPLHF. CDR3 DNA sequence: TGTGCCAGCAGTTTACGCATGGCCGATTCACCCCTCCACTTT.

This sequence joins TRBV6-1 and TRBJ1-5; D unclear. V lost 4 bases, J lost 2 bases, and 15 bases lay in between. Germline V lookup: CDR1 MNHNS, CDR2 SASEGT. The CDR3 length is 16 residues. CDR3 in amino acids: CASSGVGRTGNQPQHF. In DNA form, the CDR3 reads TGTGCCAGCAGTGGGGTGGGGAGGACGGGCAATCAGCCCCAGCATTTT.

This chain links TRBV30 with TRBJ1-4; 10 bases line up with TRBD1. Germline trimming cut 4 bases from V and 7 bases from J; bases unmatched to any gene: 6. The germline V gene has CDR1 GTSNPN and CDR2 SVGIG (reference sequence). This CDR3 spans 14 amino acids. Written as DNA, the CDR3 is TGTGCCTGGAAACAGACAGGGGGCATTGAAAAACTGTTTTTT. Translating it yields CAWKQTGGIEKLFF.

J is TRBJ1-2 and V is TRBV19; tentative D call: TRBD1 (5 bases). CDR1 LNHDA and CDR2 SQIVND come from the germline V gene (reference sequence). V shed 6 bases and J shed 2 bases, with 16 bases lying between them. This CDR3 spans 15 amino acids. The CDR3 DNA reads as TGTGCCAGTAGCATTGGGGCGGCGAGGAACTATGGCTACACCTTC. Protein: CASSIGAARNYGYTF.

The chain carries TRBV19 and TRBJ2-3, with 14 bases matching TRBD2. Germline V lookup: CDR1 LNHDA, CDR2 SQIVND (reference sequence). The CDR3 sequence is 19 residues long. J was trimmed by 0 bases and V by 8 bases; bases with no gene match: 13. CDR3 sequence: CASSGGTSGSRVSTDTQYF. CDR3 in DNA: TGTGCCAGTTCAGGAGGGACTAGCGGGAGTCGAGTGAGCACAGATACGCAGTATTTT.